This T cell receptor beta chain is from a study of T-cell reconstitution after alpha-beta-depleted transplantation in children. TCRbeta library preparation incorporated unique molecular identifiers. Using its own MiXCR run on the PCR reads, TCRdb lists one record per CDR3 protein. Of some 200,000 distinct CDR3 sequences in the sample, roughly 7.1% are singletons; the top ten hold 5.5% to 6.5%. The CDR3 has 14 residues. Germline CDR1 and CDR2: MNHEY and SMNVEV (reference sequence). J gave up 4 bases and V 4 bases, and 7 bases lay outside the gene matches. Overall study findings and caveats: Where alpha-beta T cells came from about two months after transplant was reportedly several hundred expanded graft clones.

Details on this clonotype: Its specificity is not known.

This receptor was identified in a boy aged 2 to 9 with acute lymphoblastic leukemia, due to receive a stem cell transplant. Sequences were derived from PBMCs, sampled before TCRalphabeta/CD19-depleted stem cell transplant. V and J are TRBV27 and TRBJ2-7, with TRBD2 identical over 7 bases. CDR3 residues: CASSSLAQEYEQYF. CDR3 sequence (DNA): TGTGCCAGCAGTTCACTAGCGCAGGAGTACGAGCAGTACTTC.